This TCR beta chain was sequenced for a study of cytomegalovirus exposure and HLA in healthy donors. Overall study: Early release data held some 80 million unique TCRs from HLA-typed donors. Points from the study as a whole: A likely sequencing artifact accounted for one observed cluster of highly shared sequence variants. Prediction of most subjects' HLA-A and HLA-B alleles by TCR beta sequences was reportedly accurate.

This clone was observed a few times. Its antigen is not identified. PCR primers comprised 60 Vbeta and 13 Jbeta primers. The protocol was immunoSEQ multiplex PCR, while the TCRdb copy is restricted to in-frame clones and leaves out a portion. This table holds about 120,000 clones, 9.5% found once. CDR1 is MGHRA and CDR2 is YSYEKL in the germline V gene. V gave up 1 base and J gave up 4 bases; unmatched junction bases: 9. The CDR3 length is 17 residues. The chain couples TRBV4-1 to TRBJ1-3, with TRBD1 matching 8 bases. The clonotype was recovered from a man aged 25-45 years in good health and CMV-seronegative. The specimen sequenced was PBMCs. CDR3 in amino acids: CASSQGGAGGIGNTIYF. The CDR3 region has the DNA TGCGCCAGCAGCCAAGGTGGGGCAGGGGGCATAGGAAACACCATATATTTT.